The 21 T cell receptor beta chains below were found in one sample sequenced in a study of CD8 T cells in ankylosing spondylitis (dated by TCRdb to about 2017). Results and caveats for the whole study, not just this receptor: Blood from ankylosing spondylitis patients appeared to be characterized by a TCR beta motif made up of seven or eight highly homologous amino acid variants.

Antigens of these TCRs are unknown. Libraries came from 5' RACE. Instrument used: Illumina HiSeq 2500. Starting from the raw public reads, TCRdb applied fastp trimming at Q25, assembled clones with MiXCR and retained in-frame beta chains. Here each entry gathers all rows of one CDR3 protein and keeps the most common genes and DNA. This sample is represented by about 330,000 distinct CDR3 sequences; roughly 8% of them were singletons. The ten largest account for 13% to 15% of the sample. Sequencing used blood, either unsorted or a sorted T cell fraction (not recorded which). Receptors were obtained from a male donor with ankylosing spondylitis.

In its sample, this clonotype was seen many times. The chain joins TRBV27 to TRBJ2-3; TRBD1 might be the D (5 bases). V was clipped by 8 bases and J by 5 bases, with 8 bases between them. This CDR3 comprises 11 residues. Germline V CDR1 and CDR2: MNHEY, SMNVEV (reference sequence). The CDR3 loop is CASLQGDTQYF. CDR3 sequence (DNA): TGTGCCAGCCTCCAGGGAGATACGCAGTATTTT.

The V call is TRBV27, the J call TRBJ2-3; 8 positions agree with TRBD2. This CDR3 has 15 amino acids. Germline loops: CDR1 MNHEY, CDR2 SMNVEV (reference sequence). Trimming took 11 bases from V and 4 from J; bases not matched to a gene: 14. In DNA form, the CDR3 reads TGTGCCTCCGGGAGGGTCGGCGATATCTCAGATACGCAGTATTTT. Translated, it gives CASGRVGDISDTQYF.

This clonotype occurred a few times. The chain combines TRBV5-1 with TRBJ2-6; 8 bases align to TRBD2. V dropped 2 bases and J dropped 4; count of bases not matched to a gene: 5. The CDR3 is 16 residues long. CDR1 is SGHRS, CDR2 YFSETQ, per germline. The CDR3: CASSFAGGSGANVLTF. CDR3 nucleotide sequence: TGCGCCAGCAGCTTTGCGGGGGGATCGGGGGCCAACGTCCTGACTTTC.

The sample holds many counts of this clonotype. The DNA for the CDR3 is TGTGCCAGCAGCTGGGGGGGGCCTGACACAGATACGCAGTATTTT. Protein product: CASSWGGPDTDTQYF. The rearrangement joins TRBV7-2 to TRBJ2-3; a weak D match, TRBD2 (7 bases). Trimming removed 4 bases from V and 2 bases from J, with 13 bases in between. The germline gives CDR1 SGHTA, CDR2 FQGNSA. The CDR3 loop spans 15 amino acids.

The V and J genes are TRBV6-2 or TRBV6-3 and TRBJ2-7; D ambiguous. V was cut by 0 bases and J by 6 bases, with 6 bases left in between. Germline V lookup: CDR1 MNHEY, CDR2 SVGEGT. This CDR3 has 12 residues. CDR3 nucleotide sequence: TGTGCCAGCAGTTACTCTCCTGGCGAGCAGTACTTC. It translates to CASSYSPGEQYF.

V and J are TRBV29-1 and TRBJ2-5, with 10 nucleotides matching TRBD1. Per the germline V gene, CDR1 is SQVTM and CDR2 is ANQGSEA. The ends lost 5 bases at V and 5 bases at J; junction bases unmatched: 5. This CDR3 contains 13 residues. The CDR3 bases are TGCAGCGTTACGGGACAGGGGAGGGAGACCCAGTACTTC. Translating gives CSVTGQGRETQYF.

This clonotype was recorded at least ten times. This sequence joins TRBV6-1 and TRBJ2-1, with D unresolved. The CDR3 totals 13 residues. Germline loops: CDR1 MNHNS, CDR2 SASEGT. The V end lost 6 bases, the J end lost 0 bases, and 6 bases lay between the germline ends. The CDR3 region has the DNA TGTGCCAGCAGCGAAAGCTCCTACAATGAGCAGTTCTTC. The encoded protein is CASSESSYNEQFF.

In its sample, this clonotype was seen a few times. V usage is TRBV27 and J usage is TRBJ2-1, with 7 nucleotides matching TRBD1. The V segment lost 6 bases and the J segment 5 bases; nucleotides outside the gene matches: 4. Germline values: CDR1 MNHEY, CDR2 SMNVEV (reference sequence). The CDR3 is made up of 13 amino acids. CDR3 region: CASRTGPNNEQFF. In DNA form, the CDR3 reads TGTGCCAGCAGGACAGGGCCTAACAATGAGCAGTTCTTC.

The chain joins TRBV20-1 to TRBJ1-1; no definite D call. This CDR3 spans 13 amino acids. V lost 1 base and J lost 3, with 9 bases in between. The germline CDR1 and CDR2 sequences are DFQATT and SNEGSKA (reference sequence). CDR3 coding DNA: TGCAGTGCTAGAGCCGGTCGTGACACTGAAGCTTTCTTT. This encodes CSARAGRDTEAFF.

This clonotype was counted ten times or more. This chain uses TRBV7-2 with TRBJ1-2; D perhaps matches TRBD1 (5 bases). The V gene lost 10 bases and the J gene lost 8 bases, with 14 bases spanning the gap. This CDR3 comprises 11 residues. Germline CDR1 SGHTA, CDR2 FQGNSA. CDR3 loop: CAIRDSNGYTF. CDR3 nucleotide sequence: TGTGCCATCCGAGACAGTAACGGCTACACCTTC.

The rearrangement links TRBV7-2 to TRBJ2-5, with D perhaps matching TRBD2 (6 bases). V lost 3 bases and J 0 bases, leaving 14 bases between the germline ends. Per the germline V gene, CDR1 is SGHTA and CDR2 is FQGNSA. The CDR3 is 16 amino acids. CDR3 in DNA: TGTGCCAGCAGCTTGGGGTCCCCGGGGGACCAAGAGACCCAGTACTTC. Translated: CASSLGSPGDQETQYF.

The sample holds a few counts of this clonotype. This rearrangement joins TRBV12-3 or TRBV12-4 to TRBJ2-2; D perhaps matches TRBD1 (5 bases). Between the trimmed V and J ends, which lost 5 bases and 8 bases, there was a span of 12 bases. CDR3 size: 13 residues. This CDR3 reads CASSLDSQGELFF. The CDR3 bases are TGTGCCAGCAGTCTTGACAGTCAAGGGGAGCTGTTTTTT.

The chain has TRBV12-3 or TRBV12-4 and TRBJ2-5, with 7 bases lining up with TRBD1. J gave up 3 bases and V 5 bases, and 3 bases lay outside the gene matches. This CDR3 spans 13 amino acids. CDR3 residues: CASSPGTEETQYF. The CDR3, as DNA: TGTGCCAGCAGTCCCGGGACAGAAGAGACCCAGTACTTC.

This clonotype was counted between two and nine times. The gene calls are TRBV11-3 and TRBJ1-2; D is undetermined. The CDR3 extends over 15 amino acids. Germline assignment: CDR1 SGHNT and CDR2 YENEEA. Trimming pared 4 bases from V and 4 bases from J, leaving 16 bases between. The CDR3 reads CASSSQATIGYGYTF. The CDR3 nucleotides are TGTGCCAGCAGCTCCCAGGCCACGATAGGCTATGGCTACACCTTC.

The sample holds many counts of this clonotype. The V call is TRBV29-1, the J call TRBJ2-7; TRBD1 matches 9 bases. The CDR3 has 14 residues. The V gene end was trimmed by 5 bases and the J gene end by 5 bases; junction bases not matched to a gene: 10. CDR1 and CDR2 from the germline V gene are SQVTM and ANQGSEA. The CDR3 is CSVQPGQGQHEQYF. The CDR3 DNA reads TGCAGCGTTCAACCGGGACAGGGACAACACGAGCAGTACTTC.

J is TRBJ2-6 and V is TRBV6-5; D gene uncertain. Trimming shortened V by 4 bases and J by 2 bases, and 9 bases separated the two germline ends. The CDR3 length is 15 residues. Per germline, CDR1 MNHEY and CDR2 SVGAGI. CDR3 sequence: CASSLDWTGANVLTF. The CDR3 bases are TGTGCCAGCAGTTTAGACTGGACTGGGGCCAACGTCCTGACTTTC.

In this sample, this clonotype turned up many times. The chain carries TRBV4-2 and TRBJ2-1; D is possibly TRBD2 (6 bases). V shed 0 bases and J shed 1 base, with 10 bases lying between them. Per the germline V gene, CDR1 is LGHNA and CDR2 is YNFKEQ. The CDR3 has 16 residues. The CDR3 bases are TGTGCCAGCAGCCAAGACCTAGCGTCTTCCTACAATGAGCAGTTCTTC. Translating gives CASSQDLASSYNEQFF.

The table lists this clonotype with a few counts. The V call is TRBV9, the J call TRBJ1-6; D remains ambiguous. Germline V gives CDR1 SGDLS, CDR2 YYNGEE. This CDR3 has 14 amino acids. V was trimmed by 2 bases and J by 3 bases, leaving 6 bases between them. CDR3 in DNA: TGTGCCAGCAGCGTGGTCAGCTATAATTCACCCCTCCACTTT. It yields the protein CASSVVSYNSPLHF.

Many counts were recorded for this clonotype. The chain recombines TRBV5-1 with TRBJ2-7, with D perhaps TRBD1 (6 bases). CDR3 length: 14 residues. Germline lookup yields CDR1 SGHRS and CDR2 YFSETQ. The germline V and J ends were trimmed by 10 bases and 4 bases, with 21 bases remaining between them. CDR3 nucleotides: TGCGCCGGATATTTATGGACAGAATGGTACGAGCAGTACTTC. This encodes CAGYLWTEWYEQYF.

In this sample, this clonotype turned up many times. The V and J genes are TRBV5-1 and TRBJ2-1; D tentatively reads TRBD1 or TRBD2 (5 bases each). Trimming shortened V by 7 bases and J by 8 bases, and 19 bases separated the two germline ends. CDR3 length: 14 residues. Per germline, CDR1 SGHRS and CDR2 YFSETQ. CDR3 DNA: TGCGCCAGCTCCGAGGGTGCAGGGATCTATGAGCAGTTCTTC. Translation: CASSEGAGIYEQFF.

For this clonotype: An end of the junction does not agree with germline; a read error may underlie this. The V and J genes are TRBV13 and TRBJ1-2; D unresolved. This CDR3 contains 14 residues. Germline CDR1 reads PRHDT; CDR2 reads FYEKMQ (reference sequence). Written as DNA, the CDR3 is TGTGCCAGCTGCTTAGGAGGGATTGACTATGGCTACACCTTC. It translates to CASCLGGIDYGYTF.